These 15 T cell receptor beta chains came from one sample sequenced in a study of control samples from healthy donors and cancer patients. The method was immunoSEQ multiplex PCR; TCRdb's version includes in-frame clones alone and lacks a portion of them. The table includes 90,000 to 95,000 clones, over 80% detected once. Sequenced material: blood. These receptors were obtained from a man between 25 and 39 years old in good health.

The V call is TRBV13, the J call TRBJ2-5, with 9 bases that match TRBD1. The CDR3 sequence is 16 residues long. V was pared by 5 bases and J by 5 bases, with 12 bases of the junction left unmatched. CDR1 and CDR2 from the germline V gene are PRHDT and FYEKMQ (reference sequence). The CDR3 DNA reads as TGTGCCAGCAGCGACAGGGGACAGGGCTTCCGGGAGACCCAGTACTTC. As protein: CASSDRGQGFRETQYF.

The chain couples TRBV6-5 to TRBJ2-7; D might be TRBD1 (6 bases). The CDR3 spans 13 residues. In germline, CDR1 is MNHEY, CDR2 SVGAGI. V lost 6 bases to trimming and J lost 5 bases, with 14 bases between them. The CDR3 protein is CASSARDIDEQYF. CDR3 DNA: TGTGCCAGCAGCGCCAGGGACATCGACGAGCAGTACTTC.

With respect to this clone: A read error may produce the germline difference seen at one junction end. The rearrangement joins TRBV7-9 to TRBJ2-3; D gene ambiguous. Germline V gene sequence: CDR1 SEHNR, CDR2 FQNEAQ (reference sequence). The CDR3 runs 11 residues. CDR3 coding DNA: TGTGCCAGCAGATTAGGAGATACGCAGTATTTT. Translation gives CASRLGDTQYF.

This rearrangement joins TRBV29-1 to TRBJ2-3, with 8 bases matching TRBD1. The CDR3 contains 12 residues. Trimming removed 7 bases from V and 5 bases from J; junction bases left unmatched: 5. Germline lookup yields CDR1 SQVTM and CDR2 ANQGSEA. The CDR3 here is CSAKTGVDTQYF. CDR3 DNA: TGCAGCGCTAAGACAGGGGTAGATACGCAGTATTTT.

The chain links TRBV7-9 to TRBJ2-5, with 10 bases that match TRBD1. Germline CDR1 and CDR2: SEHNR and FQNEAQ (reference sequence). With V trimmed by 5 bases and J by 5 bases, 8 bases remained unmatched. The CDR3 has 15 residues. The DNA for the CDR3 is TGTGCCAGCAGCAACCGACAGGGGGCCGTTGAGACCCAGTACTTC. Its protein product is CASSNRQGAVETQYF. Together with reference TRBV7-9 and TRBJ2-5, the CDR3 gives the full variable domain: DTGVSQNPRHKITKRGQNVTFRCDPISEHNRLYWYRQTLGQGPEFLTYFQNEAQLEKSRLLSDRFSAERPKGSFSTLEIQRTEQGDSAMYLCASSNRQGAVETQYFGPGTRLLVL.

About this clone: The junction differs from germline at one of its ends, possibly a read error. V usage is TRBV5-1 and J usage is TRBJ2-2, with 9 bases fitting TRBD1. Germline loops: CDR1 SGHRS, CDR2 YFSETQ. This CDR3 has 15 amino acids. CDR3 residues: CASSPRPDRGRGAVF. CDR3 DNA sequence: TGCGCCAGCAGCCCGCGCCCGGACAGGGGACGGGGAGCTGTTTTT. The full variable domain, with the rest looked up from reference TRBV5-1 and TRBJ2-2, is KAGVTQTPRYLIKTRGQQVTLSCSPISGHRSVSWYQQTPGQGLQFLFEYFSETQRNKGNFPGRFSGRQFSNSRSEMNVSTLELGDSALYLCASSPRPDRGRGAVFGEGSRLTVL.

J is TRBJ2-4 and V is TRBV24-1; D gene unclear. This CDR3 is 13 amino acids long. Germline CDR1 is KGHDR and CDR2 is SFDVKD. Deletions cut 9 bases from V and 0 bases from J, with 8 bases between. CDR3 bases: TGTGCCACCGAAGACCTAGCCAAAAACATTCAGTACTTC. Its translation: CATEDLAKNIQYF.

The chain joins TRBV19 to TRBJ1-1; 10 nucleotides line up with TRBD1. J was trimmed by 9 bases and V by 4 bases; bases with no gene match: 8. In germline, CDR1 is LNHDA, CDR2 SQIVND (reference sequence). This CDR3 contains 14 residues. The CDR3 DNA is TGTGCCAGTAGTACGACAGGGGGCTTACTGAAAGCTTTCTTT. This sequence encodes CASSTTGGLLKAFF.

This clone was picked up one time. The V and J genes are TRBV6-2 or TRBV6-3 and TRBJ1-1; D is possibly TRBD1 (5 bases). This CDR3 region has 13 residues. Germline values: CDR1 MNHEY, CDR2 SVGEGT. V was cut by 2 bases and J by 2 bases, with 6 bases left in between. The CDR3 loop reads CASSYDSNTEAFF. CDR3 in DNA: TGTGCCAGCAGTTACGACAGCAACACTGAAGCTTTCTTT.

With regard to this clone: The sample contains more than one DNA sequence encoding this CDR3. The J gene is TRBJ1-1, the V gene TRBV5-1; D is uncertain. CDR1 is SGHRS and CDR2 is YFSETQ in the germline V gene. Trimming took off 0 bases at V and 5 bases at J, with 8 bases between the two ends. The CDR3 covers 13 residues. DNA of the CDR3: TGCGCCAGCAGCTTGGAAGTCGGAACTGAAGCTTTCTTT. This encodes CASSLEVGTEAFF.

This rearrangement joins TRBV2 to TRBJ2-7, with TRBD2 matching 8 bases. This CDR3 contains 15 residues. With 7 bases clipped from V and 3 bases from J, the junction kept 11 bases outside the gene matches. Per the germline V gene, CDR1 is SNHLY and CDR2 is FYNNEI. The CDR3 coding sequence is TGTGCCAGCAAGAGGGAAATAGCGGGGAACTACGAGCAGTACTTC. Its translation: CASKREIAGNYEQYF.

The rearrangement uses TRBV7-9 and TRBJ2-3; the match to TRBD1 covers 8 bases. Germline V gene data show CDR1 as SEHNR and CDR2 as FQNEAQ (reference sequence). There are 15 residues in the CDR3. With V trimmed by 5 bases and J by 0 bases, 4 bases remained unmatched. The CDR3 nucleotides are TGTGCCAGCAGCCCGCGGACAGGGAGCACAGATACGCAGTATTTT. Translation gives CASSPRTGSTDTQYF. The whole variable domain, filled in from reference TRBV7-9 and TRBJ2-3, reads DTGVSQNPRHKITKRGQNVTFRCDPISEHNRLYWYRQTLGQGPEFLTYFQNEAQLEKSRLLSDRFSAERPKGSFSTLEIQRTEQGDSAMYLCASSPRTGSTDTQYFGPGTRLTVL.

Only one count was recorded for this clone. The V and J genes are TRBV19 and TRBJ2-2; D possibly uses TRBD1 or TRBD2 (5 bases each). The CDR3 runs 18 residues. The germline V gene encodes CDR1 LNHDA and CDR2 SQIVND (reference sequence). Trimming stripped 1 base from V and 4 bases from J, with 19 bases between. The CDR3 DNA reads TGTGCCAGTAGTATAGCGGGGCCGTGGCAAAGGGGCACCGGGGAGCTGTTTTTT. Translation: CASSIAGPWQRGTGELFF. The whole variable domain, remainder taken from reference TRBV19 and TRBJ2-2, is DGGITQSPKYLFRKEGQNVTLSCEQNLNHDAMYWYRQDPGQGLRLIYYSQIVNDFQKGDIAEGYSVSREKKESFPLTVTSAQKNPTAFYLCASSIAGPWQRGTGELFFGEGSRLTVL.

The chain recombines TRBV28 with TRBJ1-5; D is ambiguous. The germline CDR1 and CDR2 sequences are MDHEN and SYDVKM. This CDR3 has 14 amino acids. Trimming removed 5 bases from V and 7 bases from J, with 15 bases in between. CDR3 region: CASSPTRLRQPQHF. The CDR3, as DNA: TGTGCCAGCAGTCCCACCAGGCTTCGGCAGCCCCAGCATTTT.

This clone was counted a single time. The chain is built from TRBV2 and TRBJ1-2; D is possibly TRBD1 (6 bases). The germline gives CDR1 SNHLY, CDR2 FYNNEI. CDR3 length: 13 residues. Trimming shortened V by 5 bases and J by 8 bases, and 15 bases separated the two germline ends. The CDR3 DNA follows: TGTGCCAGCAGTCCCACAGGGACAAAAGGCTACACCTTC. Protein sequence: CASSPTGTKGYTF.